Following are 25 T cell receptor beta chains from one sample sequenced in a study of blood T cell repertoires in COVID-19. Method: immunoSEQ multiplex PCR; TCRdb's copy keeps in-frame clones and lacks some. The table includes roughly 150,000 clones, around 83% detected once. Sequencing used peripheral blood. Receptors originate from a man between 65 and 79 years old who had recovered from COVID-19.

The CDR3 coding sequence is TGTGCCAGCAGCTTAACCGCCGTAATGGACGGGAGATTCCACAATGAGCAGTTCTTC. Protein sequence: CASSLTAVMDGRFHNEQFF. The V call is TRBV7-8, the J call TRBJ2-1; a weak D match, TRBD2 (6 bases). The germline V and J ends were trimmed by 2 bases and 5 bases, with 25 bases remaining between them. Germline assignment: CDR1 SGHVS and CDR2 FQNEAQ. The CDR3 is 19 residues long.

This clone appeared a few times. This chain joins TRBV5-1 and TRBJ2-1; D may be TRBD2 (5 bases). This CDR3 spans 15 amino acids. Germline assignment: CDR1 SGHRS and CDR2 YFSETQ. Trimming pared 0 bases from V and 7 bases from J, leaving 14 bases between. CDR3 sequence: CASSLEEAGVNEQFF. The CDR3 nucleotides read TGCGCCAGCAGCTTGGAGGAGGCGGGTGTTAATGAGCAGTTCTTC. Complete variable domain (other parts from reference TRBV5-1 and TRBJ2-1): KAGVTQTPRYLIKTRGQQVTLSCSPISGHRSVSWYQQTPGQGLQFLFEYFSETQRNKGNFPGRFSGRQFSNSRSEMNVSTLELGDSALYLCASSLEEAGVNEQFFGPGTRLTVL.

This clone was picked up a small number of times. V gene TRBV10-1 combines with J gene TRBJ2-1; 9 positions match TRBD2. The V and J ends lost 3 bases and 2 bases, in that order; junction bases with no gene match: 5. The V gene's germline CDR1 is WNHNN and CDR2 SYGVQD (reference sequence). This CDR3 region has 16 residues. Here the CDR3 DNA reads TGCGCCAGCAGTGATCGGCTAGCGGGGCCCTACAATGAGCAGTTCTTC. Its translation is CASSDRLAGPYNEQFF.

The CDR3 sequence: CASSPDTGGNHNEQFF. Written as DNA, the CDR3 is TGCGCCAGCAGCCCCGACACGGGAGGCAACCACAATGAGCAGTTCTTC. This rearrangement joins TRBV5-1 to TRBJ2-1; 7 bases line up with TRBD2. CDR3 length: 16 residues. Germline trimming cut 4 bases from V and 5 bases from J; bases unmatched to any gene: 12. Germline V gives CDR1 SGHRS, CDR2 YFSETQ.

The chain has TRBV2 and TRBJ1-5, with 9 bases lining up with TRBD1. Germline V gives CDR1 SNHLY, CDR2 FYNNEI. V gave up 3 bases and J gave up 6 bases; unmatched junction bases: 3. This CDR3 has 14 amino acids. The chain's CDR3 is CASSETGGSQPQHF. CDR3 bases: TGTGCCAGCAGTGAGACAGGGGGTTCTCAGCCCCAGCATTTT.

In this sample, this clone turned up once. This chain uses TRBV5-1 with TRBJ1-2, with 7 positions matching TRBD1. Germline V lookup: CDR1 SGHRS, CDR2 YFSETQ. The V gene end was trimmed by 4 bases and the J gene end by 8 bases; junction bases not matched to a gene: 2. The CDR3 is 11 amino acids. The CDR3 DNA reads TGCGCCAGCAGCACAGGGGAAGGCTACACCTTC. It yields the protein CASSTGEGYTF.

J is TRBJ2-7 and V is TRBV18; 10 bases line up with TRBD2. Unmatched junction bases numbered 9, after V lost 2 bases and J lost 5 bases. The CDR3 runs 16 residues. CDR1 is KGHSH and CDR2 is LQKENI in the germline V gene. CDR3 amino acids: CASSPMYLAGENEQYF. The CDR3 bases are TGTGCCAGCTCACCAATGTATCTAGCGGGAGAGAACGAGCAGTACTTC.

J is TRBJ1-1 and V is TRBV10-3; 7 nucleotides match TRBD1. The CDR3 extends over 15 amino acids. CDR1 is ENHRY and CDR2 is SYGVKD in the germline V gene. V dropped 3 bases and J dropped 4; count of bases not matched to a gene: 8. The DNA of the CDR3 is TGTGCCATCAGTGACCCTCCCTCAGGGGGCACTGAAGCTTTCTTT. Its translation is CAISDPPSGGTEAFF.

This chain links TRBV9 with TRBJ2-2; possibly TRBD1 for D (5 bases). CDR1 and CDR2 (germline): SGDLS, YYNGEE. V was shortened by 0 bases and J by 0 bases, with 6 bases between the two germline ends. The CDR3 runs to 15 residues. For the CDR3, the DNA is TGTGCCAGCAGCGTAGGGACAACGAACACCGGGGAGCTGTTTTTT. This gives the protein CASSVGTTNTGELFF.

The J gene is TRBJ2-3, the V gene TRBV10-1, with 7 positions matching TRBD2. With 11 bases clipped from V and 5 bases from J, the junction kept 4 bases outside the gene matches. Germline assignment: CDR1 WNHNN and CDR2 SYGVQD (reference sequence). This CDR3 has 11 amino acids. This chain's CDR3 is CASGGGDTQYF. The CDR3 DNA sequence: TGCGCCTCGGGAGGTGGAGATACGCAGTATTTT.

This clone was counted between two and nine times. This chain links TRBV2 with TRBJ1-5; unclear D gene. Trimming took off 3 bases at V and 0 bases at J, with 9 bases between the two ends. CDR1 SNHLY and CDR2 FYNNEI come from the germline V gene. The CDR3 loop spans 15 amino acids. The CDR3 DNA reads TGTGCCAGCAGTGAGGGAGGGTATAGCAATCAGCCCCAGCATTTT. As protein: CASSEGGYSNQPQHF.

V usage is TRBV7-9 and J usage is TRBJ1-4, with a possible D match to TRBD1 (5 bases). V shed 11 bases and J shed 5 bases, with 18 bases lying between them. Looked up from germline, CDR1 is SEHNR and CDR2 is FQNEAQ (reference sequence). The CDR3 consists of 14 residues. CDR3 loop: CAFDGGGLNEKLFF. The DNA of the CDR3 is TGTGCCTTCGACGGGGGAGGCCTAAATGAAAAACTGTTTTTT.

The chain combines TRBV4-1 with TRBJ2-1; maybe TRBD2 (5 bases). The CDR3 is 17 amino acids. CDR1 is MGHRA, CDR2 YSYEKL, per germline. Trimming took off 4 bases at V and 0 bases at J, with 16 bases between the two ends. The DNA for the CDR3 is TGCGCCAGCAGCCCAGTTCGTTCCGAGGGCTCCTACAATGAGCAGTTCTTC. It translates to CASSPVRSEGSYNEQFF.

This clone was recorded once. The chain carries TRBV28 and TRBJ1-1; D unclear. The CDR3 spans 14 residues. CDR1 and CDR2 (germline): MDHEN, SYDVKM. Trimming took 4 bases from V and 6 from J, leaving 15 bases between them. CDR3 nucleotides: TGTGCCAGCAGTTCGACTTTGGTGTGGCCTGAAGCTTTCTTT. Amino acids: CASSSTLVWPEAFF.

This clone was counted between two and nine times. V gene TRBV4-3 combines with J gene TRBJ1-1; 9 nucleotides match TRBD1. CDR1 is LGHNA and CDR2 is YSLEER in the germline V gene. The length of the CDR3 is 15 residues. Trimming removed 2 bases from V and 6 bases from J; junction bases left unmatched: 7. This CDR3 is CASSQFNRGQAEAFF. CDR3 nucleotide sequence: TGCGCCAGCAGCCAATTTAACAGGGGGCAAGCTGAAGCTTTCTTT.

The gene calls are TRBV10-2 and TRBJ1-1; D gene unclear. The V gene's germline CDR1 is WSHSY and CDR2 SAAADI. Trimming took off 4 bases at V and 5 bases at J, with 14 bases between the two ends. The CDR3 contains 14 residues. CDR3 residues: CASSGHLPATEAFF. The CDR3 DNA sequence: TGCGCCAGCAGTGGGCACCTCCCTGCTACTGAAGCTTTCTTT.

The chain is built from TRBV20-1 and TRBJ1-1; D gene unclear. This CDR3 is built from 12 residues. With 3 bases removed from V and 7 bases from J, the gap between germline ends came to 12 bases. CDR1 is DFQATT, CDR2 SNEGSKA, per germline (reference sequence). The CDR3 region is CSASEIGREAFF. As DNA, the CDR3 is TGCAGTGCTAGTGAGATTGGCCGTGAAGCTTTCTTT.

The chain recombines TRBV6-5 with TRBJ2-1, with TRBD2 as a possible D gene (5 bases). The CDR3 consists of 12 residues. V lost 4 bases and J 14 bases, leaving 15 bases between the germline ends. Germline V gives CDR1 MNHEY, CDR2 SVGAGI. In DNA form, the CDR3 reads TGTGCCAGCAGTTCTACAGCGGTTGGCGAGTTCTTC. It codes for CASSSTAVGEFF.

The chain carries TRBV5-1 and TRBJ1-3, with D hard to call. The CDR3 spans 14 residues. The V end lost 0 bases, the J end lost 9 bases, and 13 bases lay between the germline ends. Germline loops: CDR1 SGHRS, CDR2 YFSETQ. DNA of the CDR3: TGCGCCAGCAGCTTGGAAACCAGCGTTGGCACCATATATTTT. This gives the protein CASSLETSVGTIYF.

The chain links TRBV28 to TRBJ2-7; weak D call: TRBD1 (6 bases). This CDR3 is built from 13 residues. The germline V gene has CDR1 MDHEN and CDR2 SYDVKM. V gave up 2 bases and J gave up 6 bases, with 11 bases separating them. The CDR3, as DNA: TGTGCCAGCAGTTTACCAGGGGTTCGCGAGCAGTACTTC. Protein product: CASSLPGVREQYF.

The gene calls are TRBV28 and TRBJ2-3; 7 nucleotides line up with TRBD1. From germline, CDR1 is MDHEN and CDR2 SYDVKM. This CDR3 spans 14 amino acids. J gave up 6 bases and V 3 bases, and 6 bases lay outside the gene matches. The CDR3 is CASSLNRGQDTQYF. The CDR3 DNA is TGTGCCAGCAGTTTGAACAGGGGCCAGGATACGCAGTATTTT.

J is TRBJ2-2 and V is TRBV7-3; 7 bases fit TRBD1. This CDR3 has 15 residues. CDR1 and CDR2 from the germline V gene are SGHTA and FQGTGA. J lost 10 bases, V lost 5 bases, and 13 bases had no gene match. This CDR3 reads CASSPNTGVGEELFF. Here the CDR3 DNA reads TGTGCCAGCAGCCCGAACACAGGGGTGGGGGAGGAGCTGTTTTTT.

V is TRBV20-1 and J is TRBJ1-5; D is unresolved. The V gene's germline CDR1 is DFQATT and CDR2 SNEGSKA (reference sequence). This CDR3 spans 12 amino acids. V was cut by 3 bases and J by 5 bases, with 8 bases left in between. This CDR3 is CSASSPYQPQHF. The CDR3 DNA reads TGCAGTGCTAGTTCCCCCTATCAGCCCCAGCATTTT.

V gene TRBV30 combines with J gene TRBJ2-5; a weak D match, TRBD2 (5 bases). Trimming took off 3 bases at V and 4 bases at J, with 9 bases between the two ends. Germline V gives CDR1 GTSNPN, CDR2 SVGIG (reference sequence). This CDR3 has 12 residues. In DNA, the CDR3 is TGTGCCTGGAGGTCGCTAGCAGAGACCCAGTACTTC. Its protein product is CAWRSLAETQYF.

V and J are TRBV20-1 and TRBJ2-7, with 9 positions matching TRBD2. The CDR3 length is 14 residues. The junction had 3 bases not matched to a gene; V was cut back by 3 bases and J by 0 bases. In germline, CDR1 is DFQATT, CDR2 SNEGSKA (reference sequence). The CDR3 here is CSASAGLASYEQYF. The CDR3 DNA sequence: TGCAGTGCTAGTGCGGGACTAGCCTCCTACGAGCAGTACTTC.